Below are 24 T cell receptor beta chains sequenced from a single sample in a study of OX40 agonist ivuxolimab in advanced cancers. Generated by immunoSEQ multiplex PCR, the TCRdb table keeps only in-frame clones and is missing some. The table has 90,000 to 100,000 clones, about 80% seen once. This specimen consisted of CD4+ or CD8+ T cells sorted from blood, obtained in a trial of the OX40 agonist ivuxolimab. The receptors come from an adult with an advanced solid tumor such as melanoma, head and neck, liver or kidney cancer.

The chain couples TRBV30 to TRBJ2-7; no definite D call. V lost 0 bases to trimming and J lost 1 base, with 7 bases between them. The CDR3 is 13 amino acids. The germline V gene encodes CDR1 GTSNPN and CDR2 SVGIG (reference sequence). CDR3: CAWSVLGSYEQYF. CDR3 nucleotide sequence: TGTGCCTGGAGTGTGTTAGGTTCCTACGAGCAGTACTTC. Using reference TRBV30 and TRBJ2-7 for the parts outside the CDR3, the full variable domain is SQTIHQWPATLVQPVGSPLSLECTVEGTSNPNLYWYRQAAGRGLQLLFYSVGIGQISSEVPQNLSASRPQDRQFILSSKKLLLSDSGFYLCAWSVLGSYEQYFGPGTRLTVT.

The rearrangement links TRBV18 to TRBJ1-2, with 8 bases aligning to TRBD1. The J segment lost 8 bases and the V segment lost 2 bases, leaving 4 bases of the junction unmatched. The CDR3 contains 13 residues. The germline CDR1 and CDR2 sequences are KGHSH and LQKENI. Written as DNA, the CDR3 is TGTGCCAGCTCACCAATGGACAGGGACGGCTACACCTTC. It is translated as CASSPMDRDGYTF. The full variable domain, completed using reference TRBV18 and TRBJ1-2, is NAGVMQNPRHLVRRRGQEARLRCSPMKGHSHVYWYRQLPEEGLKFMVYLQKENIIDESGMPKERFSAEFPKEGPSILRIQQVVRGDSAAYFCASSPMDRDGYTFGSGTRLTVV.

V usage is TRBV28 and J usage is TRBJ2-4; D is undetermined. CDR3 length: 15 amino acids. Trimming left V 2 bases short and J 0 bases short, with 8 bases between. Germline V CDR1 and CDR2: MDHEN, SYDVKM. CDR3 nucleotides: TGTGCCAGCAGTTTAGTGGCAACAGCCAAAAACATTCAGTACTTC. Its protein is CASSLVATAKNIQYF.

The rearrangement links TRBV9 to TRBJ1-1, with D uncertain. CDR3 size: 13 residues. The germline V and J ends were trimmed by 4 bases and 4 bases, with 11 bases remaining between them. Germline V CDR1 and CDR2: SGDLS, YYNGEE. CDR3 in DNA: TGTGCCAGCAGCCCCCTCTGGAGCACTGAAGCTTTCTTT. It codes for CASSPLWSTEAFF. The entire variable domain, with the rest obtained from reference TRBV9 and TRBJ1-1, is as follows: DSGVTQTPKHLITATGQRVTLRCSPRSGDLSVYWYQQSLDQGLQFLIQYYNGEERAKGNILERFSAQQFPDLHSELNLSSLELGDSALYFCASSPLWSTEAFFGQGTRLTVV.

This rearrangement joins TRBV4-3 to TRBJ1-1; the D is unclear. This CDR3 has 14 residues. Per germline, CDR1 LGHNA and CDR2 YSLEER. V was clipped by 4 bases and J by 3 bases, with 12 bases between them. As DNA, the CDR3 is TGCGCCAGCAGCCGGGTTTTGGGTGACACTGAAGCTTTCTTT. It is translated as CASSRVLGDTEAFF.

The genes are TRBV6-1 and TRBJ2-7, with TRBD1 identical over 8 bases. Germline loops: CDR1 MNHNS, CDR2 SASEGT. The CDR3 sequence is 15 residues long. V lost 2 bases, J lost 2 bases, and 5 bases stayed unmatched. The CDR3 nucleotides read TGTGCCAGCAGTGAATGGCCCAGGGGGCCCTACGAGCAGTACTTC. Its protein product is CASSEWPRGPYEQYF.

This chain joins TRBV28 and TRBJ2-7, with 8 bases fitting TRBD1. V gave up 6 bases and J gave up 6 bases; unmatched junction bases: 13. The germline V gene has CDR1 MDHEN and CDR2 SYDVKM. The CDR3 spans 15 residues. This CDR3 is CASRFRGREWGEQYF. The CDR3 DNA reads TGTGCCAGCAGGTTCAGGGGGCGCGAGTGGGGCGAGCAGTACTTC.

This clone was detected only a few times. This chain uses TRBV4-2 with TRBJ2-7; maybe TRBD1 (5 bases). Germline V lookup: CDR1 LGHNA, CDR2 YNFKEQ. This CDR3 is 15 amino acids long. Trimming took off 0 bases at V and 8 bases at J, with 17 bases between the two ends. The CDR3 DNA reads as TGTGCCAGCAGCCAAGATTGGCAGGGAAATGTGAAGCAGTACTTC. It encodes CASSQDWQGNVKQYF.

This clone was seen a handful of times. This rearrangement joins TRBV28 to TRBJ1-6; D is unresolved. The CDR3 contains 15 residues. Germline V gene data show CDR1 as MDHEN and CDR2 as SYDVKM. The V end lost 3 bases, the J end lost 10 bases, and 16 bases lay between the germline ends. In DNA, the CDR3 is TGTGCCAGCAGTTTCAAGGCCAGAGTTAGATCACCCCTCCACTTT. As protein: CASSFKARVRSPLHF.

The J gene is TRBJ1-4, the V gene TRBV18; 7 bases are shared with TRBD1. CDR3 length equals 17 residues. V shed 2 bases and J 3 bases; nucleotides not matched to a gene: 9. Germline values: CDR1 KGHSH, CDR2 LQKENI. CDR3 in amino acids: CASSPKAGGVSNEKLFF. DNA for the CDR3: TGTGCCAGCTCACCAAAGGCAGGGGGTGTATCTAATGAAAAACTGTTTTTT.

The chain has TRBV9 and TRBJ2-7; tentatively, D is TRBD2 (6 bases). Germline loops: CDR1 SGDLS, CDR2 YYNGEE. The CDR3 is 15 residues long. V shed 0 bases and J shed 2 bases, with 12 bases lying between them. CDR3 DNA sequence: TGTGCCAGCAGCGTAGGCGGGGACTCAACCTACGAGCAGTACTTC. Translation: CASSVGGDSTYEQYF.

The rearrangement uses TRBV14 and TRBJ2-1, with 7 bases aligning to TRBD1. Germline CDR1 SGHDN, CDR2 FVKESK. V gave up 0 bases and J gave up 2 bases; unmatched junction bases: 7. The CDR3 runs 17 residues. CDR3 DNA sequence: TGTGCCAGCAGCCAAGATCCGAGGGGGCCTCCCTACAATGAGCAGTTCTTC. It codes for CASSQDPRGPPYNEQFF.

The J gene is TRBJ1-6, the V gene TRBV19, with a tentative D call TRBD1 (6 bases). CDR3 length equals 15 residues. V lost 5 bases and J 6 bases, leaving 14 bases between the germline ends. The germline V gene encodes CDR1 LNHDA and CDR2 SQIVND (reference sequence). The CDR3 region has the DNA TGTGCCAGTAGTGTATCCAGGGGCAGTAATTCACCCCTCCACTTT. It encodes CASSVSRGSNSPLHF. Using reference TRBV19 and TRBJ1-6 for the parts outside the CDR3, the full variable domain is DGGITQSPKYLFRKEGQNVTLSCEQNLNHDAMYWYRQDPGQGLRLIYYSQIVNDFQKGDIAEGYSVSREKKESFPLTVTSAQKNPTAFYLCASSVSRGSNSPLHFGNGTRLTVT.

This chain links TRBV19 with TRBJ2-7; 8 bases map to TRBD2. Unmatched junction bases numbered 8, after V lost 4 bases and J lost 3 bases. Germline CDR1 is LNHDA and CDR2 is SQIVND (reference sequence). CDR3 length equals 15 residues. CDR3 amino acids: CASSTGPRGGYEQYF. The CDR3 DNA reads TGTGCCAGTAGTACCGGCCCCCGGGGGGGCTACGAGCAGTACTTC.

The V call is TRBV6-6, the J call TRBJ2-5, with D possibly TRBD1 on 6 matching bases. The CDR3 totals 15 residues. Trimming stripped 6 bases from V and 1 base from J, with 15 bases between. Germline assignment: CDR1 MNHNY and CDR2 SVGAGI (reference sequence). The DNA of the CDR3 is TGTGCCAGCAGCCCCAGGGGTATTTCCCAAGAGACCCAGTACTTC. This codes for CASSPRGISQETQYF.

CDR3 nucleotide sequence: TGCGCCAGCAGCTATCAGGGGGCTGGAAACACCATATATTTT. It yields the protein CASSYQGAGNTIYF. V gene TRBV5-1 combines with J gene TRBJ1-3, with TRBD1 identical over 7 bases. Looked up from germline, CDR1 is SGHRS and CDR2 is YFSETQ. This CDR3 has 14 amino acids. V shed 3 bases and J 2 bases; nucleotides not matched to a gene: 2.

This chain uses TRBV5-6 with TRBJ2-3; D gene unclear. CDR3 length: 14 residues. CDR1 is SGHDT and CDR2 is YYEEEE in the germline V gene. V was pared by 7 bases and J by 4 bases, with 16 bases between. Here the CDR3 DNA reads TGTGCCAGCGGCAGAGTACTACTCGCAGATACGCAGTATTTT. Its translation is CASGRVLLADTQYF.

The rearrangement joins TRBV28 to TRBJ1-5, with TRBD1 matching 7 bases. Germline values: CDR1 MDHEN, CDR2 SYDVKM. This CDR3 contains 17 residues. V shed 5 bases, J shed 0 bases, and the junction held 10 bases outside the gene matches. The CDR3 nucleotides read TGTGCCAGCAGTCGGGCCGTGACAGGGTATAGCAATCAGCCCCAGCATTTT. This sequence encodes CASSRAVTGYSNQPQHF. Drawing the rest from reference TRBV28 and TRBJ1-5, the complete variable domain is DVKVTQSSRYLVKRTGEKVFLECVQDMDHENMFWYRQDPGLGLRLIYFSYDVKMKEKGDIPEGYSVSREKKERFSLILESASTNQTSMYLCASSRAVTGYSNQPQHFGDGTRLSIL.

The chain is built from TRBV29-1 and TRBJ1-2; D is unclear. The germline V gene has CDR1 SQVTM and CDR2 ANQGSEA. V was shortened by 6 bases and J by 3 bases, with 8 bases between the two germline ends. This CDR3 has 11 residues. The chain's CDR3 is CSVLKYYGYTF. CDR3 DNA sequence: TGCAGCGTACTCAAATACTATGGCTACACCTTC.

This chain uses TRBV7-2 with TRBJ1-3, with D perhaps matching TRBD1 (6 bases). V gave up 5 bases and J gave up 0 bases, with 11 bases separating them. Germline-derived CDR1 and CDR2 are SGHTA and FQGNSA. The CDR3 spans 15 residues. CDR3 nucleotide sequence: TGTGCCAGCAGCATTACAGGGCTCTCTGGAAACACCATATATTTT. It translates to CASSITGLSGNTIYF.

The rearrangement links TRBV18 to TRBJ2-5; 10 bases are shared with TRBD1. This CDR3 has 15 amino acids. The trim removed 6 bases at V and 3 bases at J, leaving 7 bases unmatched. Germline V gene lookup returns CDR1 KGHSH and CDR2 LQKENI. The CDR3 is CASSQLGQGKETQYF. The CDR3 DNA reads TGTGCCAGCTCCCAATTGGGACAGGGGAAAGAGACCCAGTACTTC.

The chain employs TRBV2 and TRBJ2-2; either TRBD1 or TRBD2 may fit D (5 bases each). V was trimmed by 6 bases and J by 2 bases, leaving 16 bases between them. Germline V CDR1 and CDR2: SNHLY, FYNNEI. CDR3 size: 16 residues. The CDR3: CASSLRRQGNTGELFF. The CDR3 DNA reads TGTGCCAGCAGCCTACGGAGGCAGGGTAACACCGGGGAGCTGTTTTTT.

This clone was seen a single time. The chain couples TRBV7-2 to TRBJ2-7; D may be TRBD1 (6 bases). The CDR3 runs 12 residues. The germline V and J ends were trimmed by 8 bases and 3 bases, with 11 bases remaining between them. The germline V gene encodes CDR1 SGHTA and CDR2 FQGNSA. The DNA for the CDR3 is TGTGCCAGCGGGGACACAAACTACGAGCAGTACTTC. The encoded protein is CASGDTNYEQYF.

The chain uses TRBV7-2 and TRBJ2-2; the D gene is possibly TRBD2 (6 bases). Germline CDR1 SGHTA, CDR2 FQGNSA. The ends were cut back, 4 bases at V and 2 bases at J, with 8 bases in the middle. This CDR3 has 14 residues. The DNA of the CDR3 is TGTGCCAGCAGCTCGGGACTTAACACCGGGGAGCTGTTTTTT. It yields the protein CASSSGLNTGELFF.